Sequencing of this TCR beta chain was carried out in a study of cytomegalovirus exposure and HLA in healthy donors. The table came from immunoSEQ multiplex PCR; TCRdb's copy has only in-frame clones and leaves some out. The sample gives some 210,000 clones, around 87% of which show up once; roughly 2% is in the top ten. The germline V gene has CDR1 SGHNT and CDR2 YYREEE (reference sequence). Trimming took off 0 bases at V and 5 bases at J, with 9 bases between the two ends. There are 13 residues in the CDR3. This clone was observed a handful of times. Its target is not known. Study-level points and caveats: The study put 150 to 200 TCR beta chains on its list as cytomegalovirus-associated. Cytomegalovirus status was reportedly diagnosed by the classifier with high sensitivity and specificity. Under in vitro conditions, a few CMV-associated chains were confirmed as specific for CMV antigens.

The V and J genes are TRBV5-4 and TRBJ2-7; tentative D call: TRBD1 (6 bases). Sequencing input: PBMCs. This receptor was taken from a woman aged 18-29 years in good health and CMV-seropositive. The chain's CDR3 is CASSLDRVDEQYF. CDR3 coding DNA: TGTGCCAGCAGCTTGGACAGGGTCGACGAGCAGTACTTC.